The present T cell receptor beta chain was sequenced within a study of regulatory T cells in long-lasting Graves disease. Time point in this sample: newly diagnosed GD, antithyroid drugs for less than 3 months. PBMC-extracted RNA yielded the TCR library. Study outcomes and limitations: Sample size, which was small, may have reduced accuracy. Under persistent disease, TRBV28, TRBJ1-2 and TRBJ2-5 were used preferentially. Persistent patients shared more public clonotypes (about 2,700) than newly diagnosed patients (around 910).

In building TCR beta libraries, iRepertoire HTBI primers were used together with Arm-PCR of CDR3 regions. TCRdb independently ran MiXCR on the multiplex PCR reads; one entry per CDR3 protein. Of 500,000 to 700,000 distinct CDR3 sequences in the sample, roughly 15% are singletons; the top ten hold under 20%. The CDR3 runs 13 residues. CDR1 and CDR2 (germline): SGHAT, FQNNGV. This clonotype was seen a handful of times. The antigen is undetermined. At one end the junction does not follow the germline gene, possibly because of a read error. The sample was also linked to a second study, of T cells in Graves' hyperthyroidism and ophthalmopathy. That work contributes: Across 18 months, stable Graves' hyperthyroidism was marked by no progression to ophthalmopathy.

This receptor was obtained from a woman under 40 with Graves disease. The genes are TRBV11-2 and TRBJ2-1, with unresolved D. This sample comprised peripheral blood mononuclear cells (PBMCs), obtained at new diagnosis, from a patient treated with antithyroid drugs. CDR3: CASSLDPPNKQFF. The CDR3 DNA sequence: TGTGCCAGCAGCTTAGATCCCCCCAATAAGCAGTTCTTC.